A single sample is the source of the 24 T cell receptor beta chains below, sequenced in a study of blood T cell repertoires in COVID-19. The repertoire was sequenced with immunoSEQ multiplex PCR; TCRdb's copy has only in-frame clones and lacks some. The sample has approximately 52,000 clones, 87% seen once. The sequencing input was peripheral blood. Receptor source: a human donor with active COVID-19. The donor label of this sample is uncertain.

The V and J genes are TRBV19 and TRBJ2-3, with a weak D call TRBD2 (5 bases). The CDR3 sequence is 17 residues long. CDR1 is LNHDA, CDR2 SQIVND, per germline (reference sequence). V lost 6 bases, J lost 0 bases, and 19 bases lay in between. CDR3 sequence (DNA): TGTGCCAGTAGGCCGGGAAGCGGATCCATTAGCACAGATACGCAGTATTTT. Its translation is CASRPGSGSISTDTQYF.

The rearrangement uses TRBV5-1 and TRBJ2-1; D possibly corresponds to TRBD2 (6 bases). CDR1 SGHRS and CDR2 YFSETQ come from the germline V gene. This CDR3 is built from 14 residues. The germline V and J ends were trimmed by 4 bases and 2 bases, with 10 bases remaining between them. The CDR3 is CASSLGLPYNEQFF. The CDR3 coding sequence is TGCGCCAGCAGCCTGGGACTGCCCTACAATGAGCAGTTCTTC.

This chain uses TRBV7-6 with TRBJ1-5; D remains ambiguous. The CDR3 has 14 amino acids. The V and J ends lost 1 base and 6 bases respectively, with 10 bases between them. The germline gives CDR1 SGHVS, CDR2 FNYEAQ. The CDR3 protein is CASSLGEVFQPQHF. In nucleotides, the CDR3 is TGTGCCAGCAGCTTAGGCGAGGTTTTTCAGCCCCAGCATTTT. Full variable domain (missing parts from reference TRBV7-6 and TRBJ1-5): GAGVSQSPRYKVTKRGQDVALRCDPISGHVSLYWYRQALGQGPEFLTYFNYEAQQDKSGLPNDRFSAERPEGSISTLTIQRTEQRDSAMYRCASSLGEVFQPQHFGDGTRLSIL.

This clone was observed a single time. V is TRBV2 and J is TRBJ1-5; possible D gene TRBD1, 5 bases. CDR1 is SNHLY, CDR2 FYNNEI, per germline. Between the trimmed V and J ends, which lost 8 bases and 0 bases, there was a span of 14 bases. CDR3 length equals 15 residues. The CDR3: CASSSRGYSNQPQHF. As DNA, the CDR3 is TGTGCCAGCTCTAGCCGGGGGTATAGCAATCAGCCCCAGCATTTT.

The CDR3 DNA sequence: TGTGCCAGCAGTCTCCACAGGGGGCTTGGCTACACCTTC. Translating gives CASSLHRGLGYTF. The V and J genes are TRBV6-5 and TRBJ1-2; 9 positions match TRBD1. In germline, CDR1 is MNHEY, CDR2 SVGAGI. The CDR3 extends over 13 amino acids. Trimming removed 5 bases from V and 7 bases from J; junction bases left unmatched: 5.

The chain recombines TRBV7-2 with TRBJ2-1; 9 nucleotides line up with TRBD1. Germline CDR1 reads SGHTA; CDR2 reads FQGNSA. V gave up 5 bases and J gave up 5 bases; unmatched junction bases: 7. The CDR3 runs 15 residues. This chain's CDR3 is CASSPGQGFNNEQFF. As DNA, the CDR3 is TGTGCCAGCAGCCCGGGACAGGGATTCAACAATGAGCAGTTCTTC.

In DNA form, the CDR3 reads TGTGCCAGCAGTTACTCACAATACAATGAGCAGTTCTTC. Its protein product is CASSYSQYNEQFF. The V gene is TRBV6-5, the J gene TRBJ2-1; D call uncertain. Germline V gene lookup returns CDR1 MNHEY and CDR2 SVGAGI. The CDR3 consists of 13 residues. V lost 0 bases to trimming and J lost 4 bases, with 4 bases between them.

Written as DNA, the CDR3 is TGTGCCAGCAGTTACGCGACTAGACGGGATGTGCAGTACTTC. Protein: CASSYATRRDVQYF. The J gene is TRBJ2-7, the V gene TRBV6-5, with D perhaps TRBD2 (6 bases). CDR1 and CDR2 from the germline V gene are MNHEY and SVGAGI. The V and J ends lost 2 bases and 9 bases respectively, with 17 bases between them. The CDR3 length is 14 residues.

For the CDR3, the DNA is TGCAGCGCCCCGCGGGGAGGTGGCTACACCTTC. This gives the protein CSAPRGGGYTF. This chain uses TRBV29-1 with TRBJ1-2; D not certain. V was shortened by 7 bases and J by 7 bases, with 13 bases between the two germline ends. The CDR3 totals 11 residues. In germline, CDR1 is SQVTM, CDR2 ANQGSEA.

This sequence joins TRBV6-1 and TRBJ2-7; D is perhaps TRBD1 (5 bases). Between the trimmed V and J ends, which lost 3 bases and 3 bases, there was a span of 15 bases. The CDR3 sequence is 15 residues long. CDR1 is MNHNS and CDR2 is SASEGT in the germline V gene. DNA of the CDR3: TGTGCCAGCAGTGACCCCCCGCCAGGGTACTACGAGCAGTACTTC. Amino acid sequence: CASSDPPPGYYEQYF.

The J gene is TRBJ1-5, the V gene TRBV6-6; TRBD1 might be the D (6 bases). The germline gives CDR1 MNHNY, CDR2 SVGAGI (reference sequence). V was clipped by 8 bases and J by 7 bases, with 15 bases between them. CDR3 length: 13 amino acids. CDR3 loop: CASGERGKQPQHF. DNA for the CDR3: TGTGCCAGCGGCGAGAGGGGGAAGCAGCCCCAGCATTTT.

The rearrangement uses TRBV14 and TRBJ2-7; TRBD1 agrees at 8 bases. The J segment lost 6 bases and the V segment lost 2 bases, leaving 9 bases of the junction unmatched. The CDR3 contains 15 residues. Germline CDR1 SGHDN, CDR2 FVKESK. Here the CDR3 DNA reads TGTGCCAGCAGCCAAACGCAGGGGGCTGTGTCCGAGCAGTACTTC. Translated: CASSQTQGAVSEQYF. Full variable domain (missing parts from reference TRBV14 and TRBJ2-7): EAGVTQFPSHSVIEKGQTVTLRCDPISGHDNLYWYRRVMGKEIKFLLHFVKESKQDESGMPNNRFLAERTGGTYSTLKVQPAELEDSGVYFCASSQTQGAVSEQYFGPGTRLTVT.

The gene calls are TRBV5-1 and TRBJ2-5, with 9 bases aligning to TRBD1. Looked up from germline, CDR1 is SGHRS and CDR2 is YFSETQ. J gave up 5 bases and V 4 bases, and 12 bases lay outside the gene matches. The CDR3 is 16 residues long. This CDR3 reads CASSPVGDREFETQYF. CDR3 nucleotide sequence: TGCGCCAGCAGCCCTGTAGGGGACAGGGAATTTGAGACCCAGTACTTC.

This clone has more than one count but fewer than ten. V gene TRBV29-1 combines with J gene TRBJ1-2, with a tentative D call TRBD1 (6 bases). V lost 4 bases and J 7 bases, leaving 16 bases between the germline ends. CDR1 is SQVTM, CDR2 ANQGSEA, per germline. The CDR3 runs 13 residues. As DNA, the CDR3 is TGCAGCGTTGGTCAGGGGCTAGTCGGTGGCTACACCTTC. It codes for CSVGQGLVGGYTF. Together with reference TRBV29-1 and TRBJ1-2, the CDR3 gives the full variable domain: SAVISQKPSRDICQRGTSLTIQCQVDSQVTMMFWYRQQPGQSLTLIATANQGSEATYESGFVIDKFPISRPNLTFSTLTVSNMSPEDSSIYLCSVGQGLVGGYTFGSGTRLTVV.

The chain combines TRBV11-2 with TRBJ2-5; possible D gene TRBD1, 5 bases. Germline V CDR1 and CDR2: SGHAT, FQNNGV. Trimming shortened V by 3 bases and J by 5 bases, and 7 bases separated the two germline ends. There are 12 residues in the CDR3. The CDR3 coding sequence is TGTGCCAGCAGCTTCCCAGGGGAGACCCAGTACTTC. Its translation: CASSFPGETQYF.

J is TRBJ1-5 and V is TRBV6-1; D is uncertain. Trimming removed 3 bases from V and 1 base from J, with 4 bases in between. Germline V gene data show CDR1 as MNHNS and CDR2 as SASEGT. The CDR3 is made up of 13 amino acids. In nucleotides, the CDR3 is TGTGCCAGCAGTGAGTTAAGCAATCAGCCCCAGCATTTT. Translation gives CASSELSNQPQHF.

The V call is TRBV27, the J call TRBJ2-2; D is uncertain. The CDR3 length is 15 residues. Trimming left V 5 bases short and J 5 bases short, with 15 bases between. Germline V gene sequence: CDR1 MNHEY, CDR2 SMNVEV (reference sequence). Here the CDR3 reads CASSAADMRTGELFF. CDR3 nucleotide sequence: TGTGCCAGCAGTGCGGCGGATATGAGGACCGGGGAGCTGTTTTTT.

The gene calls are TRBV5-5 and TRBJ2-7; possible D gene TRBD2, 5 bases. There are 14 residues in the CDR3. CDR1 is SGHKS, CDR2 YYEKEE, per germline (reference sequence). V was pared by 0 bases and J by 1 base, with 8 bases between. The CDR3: CASSLGLLSYEQYF. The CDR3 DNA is TGTGCCAGCAGCTTGGGACTACTATCCTACGAGCAGTACTTC.

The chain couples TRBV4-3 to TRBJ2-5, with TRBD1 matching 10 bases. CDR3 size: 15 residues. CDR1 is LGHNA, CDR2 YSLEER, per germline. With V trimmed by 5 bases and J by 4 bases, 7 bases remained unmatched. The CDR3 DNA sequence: TGCGCCAGCAGCTACTCTGGACAGGGGGGAGAGACCCAGTACTTC. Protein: CASSYSGQGGETQYF.

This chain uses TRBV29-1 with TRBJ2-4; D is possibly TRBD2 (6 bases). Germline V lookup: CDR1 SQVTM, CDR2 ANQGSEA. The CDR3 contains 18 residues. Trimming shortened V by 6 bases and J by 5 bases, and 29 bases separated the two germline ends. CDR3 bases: TGCAGCGTGACGGGTGTAGCAGGTGGTGGTGCGGGGCAAAACATTCAGTACTTC. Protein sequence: CSVTGVAGGGAGQNIQYF.

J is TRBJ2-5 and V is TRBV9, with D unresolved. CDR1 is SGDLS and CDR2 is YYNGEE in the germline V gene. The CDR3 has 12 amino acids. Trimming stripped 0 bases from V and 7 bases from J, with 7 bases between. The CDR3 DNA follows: TGTGCCAGCAGCGTAGACGAGCGGACCCAGTACTTC. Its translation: CASSVDERTQYF.

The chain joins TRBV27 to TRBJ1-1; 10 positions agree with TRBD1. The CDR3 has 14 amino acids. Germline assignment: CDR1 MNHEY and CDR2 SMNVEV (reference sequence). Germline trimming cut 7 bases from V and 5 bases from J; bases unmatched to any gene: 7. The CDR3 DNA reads TGTGCCAGCAATGACAGGGGGCGCGGTACTGAAGCTTTCTTT. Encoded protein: CASNDRGRGTEAFF.

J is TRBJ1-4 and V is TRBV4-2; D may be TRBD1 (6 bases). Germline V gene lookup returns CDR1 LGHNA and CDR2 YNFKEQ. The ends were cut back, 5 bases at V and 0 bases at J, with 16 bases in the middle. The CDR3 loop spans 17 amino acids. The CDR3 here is CASSGGGRLPTNEKLFF. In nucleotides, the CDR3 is TGTGCCAGCAGCGGGGGGGGCAGGCTCCCAACTAATGAAAAACTGTTTTTT.

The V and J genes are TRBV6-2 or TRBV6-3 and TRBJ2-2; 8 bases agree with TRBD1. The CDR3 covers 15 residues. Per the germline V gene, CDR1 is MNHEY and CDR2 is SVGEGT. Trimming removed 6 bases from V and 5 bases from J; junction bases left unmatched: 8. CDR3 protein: CASSPGQGETGELFF. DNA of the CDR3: TGTGCCAGCAGCCCCGGACAGGGAGAGACCGGGGAGCTGTTTTTT.